These T cell receptor beta chains were read from a single sample in a study of blood T cell repertoires in COVID-19. Clones were sequenced by immunoSEQ multiplex PCR, and TCRdb holds only the in-frame ones, with some missing. The sample consists of 150,000 to 180,000 clones, around 74% of them appearing once. Input material: peripheral blood. These receptors came from a woman aged 80 or older with acute or convalescent COVID-19. Each CDR3 is given with its conserved first and last residue. The D gene is left open where the match is weak.

TRBD1	TRBV3-1/TRBV3-2	TRBJ2-6	19	CASSPWDRGPTSGANVLTF
NA	TRBV6-5	TRBJ1-2	15	CASTRQEGVPYGYTF
NA	TRBV6-5	TRBJ1-6	13	CATLREYNSPLHF
NA	TRBV3-1/TRBV3-2	TRBJ1-6	14	CASSQSDSNSPLHF
NA	TRBV30	TRBJ1-2	12	CAWSGGSYGYTF
NA	TRBV18	TRBJ1-1	13	CASSPLPVTEAFF
NA	TRBV9	TRBJ2-7	14	CASSVGQSLYEQYF
NA	TRBV20-1	TRBJ1-2	11	CSARVGGSYTF
NA	TRBV19	TRBJ2-3	15	CASSKLQASTDTQYF
NA	TRBV18	TRBJ2-5	15	CASSPPNGQQETQYF
NA	TRBV2	TRBJ1-1	12	CASTRVKPEAFF
NA	TRBV10-3	TRBJ1-5	14	CAISEYGFGQPQHF
NA	TRBV7-9	TRBJ2-5	14	CASSSGAGAETQYF
NA	TRBV6-5	TRBJ1-1	13	CASSSGRDTEAFF
NA	TRBV20-1	TRBJ2-7	11	CSAAAAGEQYF
NA	TRBV12-3/TRBV12-4	TRBJ1-1	13	CASSLSRGTEAFF
NA	TRBV7-3	TRBJ1-5	13	CASSPRGDQPQHF